The 10 T cell receptor beta chains below come from one sample, sequenced in a study of OX40 agonist ivuxolimab in advanced cancers. Libraries were built with the immunoSEQ multiplex PCR assay. As stored in TCRdb, this immuneACCESS dataset retains in-frame rearrangements with V and J assigned. A fraction of the clones does not appear; measured against another copy, unresolved V genes explain less than half of the discrepancy, and the remainder lacks a known reason. The sample records some 77,000 clones, 75% to 90% of which are singletons. The ten top clones hold 2% to 2.5% of the sample. Source: CD4+ or CD8+ T cells sorted from blood, taken in a trial of the OX40 agonist ivuxolimab. The receptors originated from an adult with an advanced solid tumor such as melanoma, head and neck, liver or kidney cancer.

The genes are TRBV6-5 and TRBJ1-1, with unresolved D. Germline V gives CDR1 MNHEY, CDR2 SVGAGI. The V end was cut by 2 bases, the J end by 1 base, with 11 bases between. The CDR3 loop spans 15 amino acids. The CDR3, as DNA: TGTGCCAGCAGTTACAACCCGACCGGGAACACTGAAGCTTTCTTT. Its protein is CASSYNPTGNTEAFF.

The chain employs TRBV5-1 and TRBJ2-7; TRBD1 or TRBD2 may be the D gene (6 bases each). Germline V CDR1 and CDR2: SGHRS, YFSETQ. V was trimmed by 2 bases and J by 0 bases, leaving 12 bases between them. This CDR3 is built from 15 residues. This CDR3 is CASSFTGGASYEQYF. Here the CDR3 DNA reads TGCGCCAGCAGCTTTACCGGGGGCGCCTCCTACGAGCAGTACTTC.

This sequence joins TRBV18 and TRBJ2-6; D not certain. V was clipped by 3 bases and J by 2 bases, with 5 bases between them. The germline V gene has CDR1 KGHSH and CDR2 LQKENI. The CDR3 totals 14 residues. The CDR3 DNA reads as TGTGCCAGCTCACCCGAGGCTGGGGCCAACGTCCTGACTTTC. It encodes CASSPEAGANVLTF.

This chain connects TRBV7-6 to TRBJ2-3, with 7 bases fitting TRBD1. Looked up from germline, CDR1 is SGHVS and CDR2 is FNYEAQ. V gave up 3 bases and J gave up 4 bases; unmatched junction bases: 4. The CDR3 loop spans 14 amino acids. CDR3 sequence reads: CASSFGQDADTQYF. DNA for the CDR3: TGTGCCAGCAGCTTTGGACAGGACGCAGATACGCAGTATTTT. Full variable domain (rest looked up from reference TRBV7-6 and TRBJ2-3): GAGVSQSPRYKVTKRGQDVALRCDPISGHVSLYWYRQALGQGPEFLTYFNYEAQQDKSGLPNDRFSAERPEGSISTLTIQRTEQRDSAMYRCASSFGQDADTQYFGPGTRLTVL.

The rearrangement joins TRBV28 to TRBJ2-7; 12 bases fit TRBD2. CDR3 length equals 15 residues. V gave up 9 bases and J gave up 3 bases; unmatched junction bases: 9. The germline CDR1 and CDR2 sequences are MDHEN and SYDVKM. CDR3 residues: CASWARTSGNYEQYF. CDR3 nucleotides: TGTGCCAGTTGGGCACGGACTAGCGGGAACTACGAGCAGTACTTC.

The chain is built from TRBV2 and TRBJ2-2, with a tentative D call TRBD1 (5 bases). This CDR3 has 12 residues. Deletions cut 5 bases from V and 7 bases from J, with 8 bases between. CDR1 is SNHLY, CDR2 FYNNEI, per germline. CDR3 loop: CASSPDSGELFF. The CDR3 DNA is TGTGCCAGCAGTCCCGACAGCGGGGAGCTGTTTTTT. Drawing the rest from reference TRBV2 and TRBJ2-2, the complete variable domain is EPEVTQTPSHQVTQMGQEVILRCVPISNHLYFYWYRQILGQKVEFLVSFYNNEISEKSEIFDDQFSVERPDGSNFTLKIRSTKLEDSAMYFCASSPDSGELFFGEGSRLTVL.

The chain links TRBV5-1 to TRBJ1-1, with 8 bases fitting TRBD1. Germline V gene lookup returns CDR1 SGHRS and CDR2 YFSETQ. This CDR3 spans 16 amino acids. V trimming: 6 bases; J trimming: 4 bases; junction bases outside the gene matches: 14. CDR3 nucleotides: TGCGCCAGCAACGTGGACAGGGTAGCGGCGACCACTGAAGCTTTCTTT. This gives the protein CASNVDRVAATTEAFF.

The gene calls are TRBV10-3 and TRBJ1-6, with 9 bases lining up with TRBD1. J was trimmed by 7 bases and V by 6 bases; bases with no gene match: 1. This CDR3 has 13 residues. CDR1 ENHRY and CDR2 SYGVKD come from the germline V gene. In nucleotides, the CDR3 is TGTGCCATCAGAGGGACAGGGAATTCACCCCTCCACTTT. This gives the protein CAIRGTGNSPLHF.

The chain employs TRBV20-1 and TRBJ2-3; D unresolved. V was clipped by 5 bases and J by 6 bases, with 9 bases between them. This CDR3 contains 11 residues. Germline lookup yields CDR1 DFQATT and CDR2 SNEGSKA (reference sequence). The CDR3 loop is CSAPRQDTQYF. CDR3 nucleotides: TGCAGTGCTCCTCGCCAGGATACGCAGTATTTT.

The chain is built from TRBV28 and TRBJ2-5; TRBD2 might be the D (6 bases). CDR1 and CDR2 from the germline V gene are MDHEN and SYDVKM. This CDR3 region has 14 residues. Trimming pared 4 bases from V and 3 bases from J, leaving 12 bases between. CDR3 in DNA: TGTGCCAGCAGTTCTGGGGGACTGAAAGAGACCCAGTACTTC. Protein product: CASSSGGLKETQYF.